This T cell receptor (beta chain) is from a study of blood T cell repertoires in COVID-19. Study details: Spain, Italy and the United States supplied samples that represented acute and convalescent COVID-19. Sample material is recorded as cDNA or gDNA derived from T cells, B-cell-depleted T cells, or PBMCs.

V was pared by 6 bases and J by 6 bases, with 7 bases of the junction left unmatched. CDR3 length: 15 amino acids. In germline, CDR1 is MNHEY, CDR2 SMNVEV (reference sequence). Original processing notes: Nucleated cell number was recorded as an estimate derived from reference gene primer amplification. Assay: immunoSEQ multiplex PCR; the TCRdb copy retains only in-frame clones and omits some. That table is the source of V, J and clone size, and D and trimming were worked out from the DNA. The sample shows fewer than 250,000 clones, approximately 90% of them seen only once. The sequenced sample was peripheral blood. This TCR was sampled from a man between 40 and 49 years old with acute or convalescent COVID-19. The chain links TRBV27 to TRBJ1-6; 8 bases line up with TRBD1. This CDR3 is CASRMTGVINSPLHF. CDR3 DNA sequence: TGTGCCAGCAGGATGACAGGGGTTATTAATTCACCCCTCCACTTT.